Following are 31 T cell receptor beta chains from one sample sequenced in a study of beta chain features in type 1 diabetes (dated by TCRdb to the late 2010s). What the work shows at the level of the full study, not this receptor alone: In all four CD4+ subsets, TCRB CDR3 length was moderately but significantly shorter in type 1 diabetes patients.

Their antigens remain unidentified. Libraries were prepared through the immunoSEQ multiplex PCR assay. All of the isolated RNA was reverse transcribed with the High Capacity cDNA Reverse Transcription Kit, so expressed TCRB transcripts were sequenced. TCRdb stores this immuneACCESS table with in-frame sequences only. Part of the clones is absent; in the studies checked, under half of the shortfall reflects unresolved V genes, and no reason is known for the rest. This sample gives 160,000 or so clones in total; around 9.7% of them show up just once. The ten biggest clones cover around 0.64% of the sample. The sample was central memory CD4+ T cells from blood. The receptor source for this set is a woman in her twenties or thirties with type 1 diabetes.

This clone was recorded many times. The rearrangement uses TRBV19 and TRBJ2-2; 8 positions match TRBD1. V was pared by 6 bases and J by 1 base, with 4 bases of the junction left unmatched. CDR3 size: 15 residues. CDR1 and CDR2 from the germline V gene are LNHDA and SQIVND (reference sequence). This CDR3 reads CASRPGTGNTGELFF. The CDR3, as DNA: TGTGCCAGTAGACCCGGGACAGGGAACACCGGGGAGCTGTTTTTT.

This chain uses TRBV13 with TRBJ1-3; possibly TRBD1 for D (5 bases). V lost 4 bases to trimming and J lost 8 bases, with 15 bases between them. This CDR3 contains 14 residues. CDR1 and CDR2 (germline): PRHDT, FYEKMQ (reference sequence). CDR3 residues: CASSSRTTRHTIYF. CDR3 bases: TGTGCCAGCAGCTCCCGGACAACTCGACACACCATATATTTT.

This clone was recorded a few times. This chain joins TRBV28 and TRBJ1-1; the match to TRBD1 covers 9 bases. The CDR3 has 13 residues. V gave up 8 bases and J gave up 4 bases; unmatched junction bases: 5. CDR1 and CDR2 (germline): MDHEN, SYDVKM. The CDR3: CASYRQGGTEAFF. The CDR3 nucleotides read TGTGCCAGCTACCGACAGGGGGGCACTGAAGCTTTCTTT.

There are a few counts of this clone. This chain links TRBV19 with TRBJ2-1; 13 nucleotides agree with TRBD2. From germline, CDR1 is LNHDA and CDR2 SQIVND (reference sequence). The length of the CDR3 is 16 residues. V gave up 3 bases and J gave up 4 bases; unmatched junction bases: 3. As DNA, the CDR3 is TGTGCCAGTAGTATGGGGACTAGCGGGATATACAATGAGCAGTTCTTC. Translating gives CASSMGTSGIYNEQFF.

This rearrangement joins TRBV2 to TRBJ1-5; the match to TRBD1 covers 7 bases. The germline V gene has CDR1 SNHLY and CDR2 FYNNEI. The CDR3 extends over 14 amino acids. V dropped 6 bases and J dropped 6; count of bases not matched to a gene: 8. The CDR3 DNA follows: TGTGCCAGCAGGGGGGACAGCCCTCGTCAGCCCCAGCATTTT. Its translation: CASRGDSPRQPQHF.

This clone was seen a handful of times. The V call is TRBV28, the J call TRBJ2-1, with D uncertain. From germline, CDR1 is MDHEN and CDR2 SYDVKM. The CDR3 is 11 residues long. Deletions cut 4 bases from V and 5 bases from J, with 3 bases between. Here the CDR3 DNA reads TGTGCCAGCAGTTCCAACAATGAGCAGTTCTTC. Its protein is CASSSNNEQFF.

This clone turned up a few times. The chain recombines TRBV18 with TRBJ2-5; TRBD1 agrees at 10 bases. The V segment lost 4 bases and the J segment 5 bases; nucleotides outside the gene matches: 7. Germline V lookup: CDR1 KGHSH, CDR2 LQKENI. The CDR3 consists of 15 residues. The CDR3 loop is CASSLGDRGRETQYF. The DNA for the CDR3 is TGTGCCAGCTCACTAGGAGACAGGGGGCGTGAGACCCAGTACTTC.

The V call is TRBV18, the J call TRBJ2-3, with D unclear. Germline loops: CDR1 KGHSH, CDR2 LQKENI. Trimming took off 3 bases at V and 6 bases at J, with 7 bases between the two ends. This CDR3 has 12 amino acids. The CDR3 spells CASSPSGDTQYF. The CDR3 nucleotides are TGTGCCAGCTCACCGTCTGGCGATACGCAGTATTTT.

The rearrangement uses TRBV28 and TRBJ1-2; TRBD1 matches at 9 bases. CDR1 and CDR2 from the germline V gene are MDHEN and SYDVKM. This CDR3 is 16 amino acids long. V trimming: 6 bases; J trimming: 4 bases; junction bases outside the gene matches: 12. The DNA for the CDR3 is TGTGCCAGCAGCCAACCGGGGACAGGGAACAGCTATGGCTACACCTTC. It specifies CASSQPGTGNSYGYTF.

This clone was detected a few times. V gene TRBV21-1 combines with J gene TRBJ2-7; whether TRBD1, the table's D call, matches the DNA was not checked. TRBV21-1 is designated a pseudogene. The CDR3 length is 15 residues. The CDR3 DNA follows: TGTGCCAGCAGCAGACAGGGATCGGGCTCCTACGAGCAGTACTTC. Amino acids: CASSRQGSGSYEQYF.

This chain links TRBV10-3 with TRBJ1-5; D may be TRBD1 (5 bases). The V and J ends lost 11 bases and 0 bases respectively, with 14 bases between them. The CDR3 loop spans 14 amino acids. Germline CDR1 reads ENHRY; CDR2 reads SYGVKD. In DNA, the CDR3 is TGTGCCTTCTCGAAACAGGATAGCAATCAGCCCCAGCATTTT. It is translated as CAFSKQDSNQPQHF.

A few counts support this clone. This chain connects TRBV15 to TRBJ2-2; D is unresolved. With 5 bases removed from V and 8 bases from J, the gap between germline ends came to 12 bases. Germline V gene data show CDR1 as LNHNV and CDR2 as YYDKDF (reference sequence). CDR3 length: 13 amino acids. The DNA of the CDR3 is TGTGCCACCAGCGGCCGGAGTACGGGGGAGCTGTTTTTT. It translates to CATSGRSTGELFF.

This clone was counted many times. The chain joins TRBV4-1 to TRBJ2-1; the D gene is possibly TRBD2 (5 bases). There are 15 residues in the CDR3. Trimming removed 4 bases at V and 5 bases at J, with 15 bases between. Germline-derived CDR1 and CDR2 are MGHRA and YSYEKL. The CDR3 bases are TGCGCCAGCAGCCGCGGTCTGGCCGGGGACAATGAGCAGTTCTTC. Amino acid sequence: CASSRGLAGDNEQFF.

The V call is TRBV5-5, the J call TRBJ1-2; TRBD1 might be the D (5 bases). The CDR3 contains 12 residues. The germline V and J ends were trimmed by 4 bases and 6 bases, with 10 bases remaining between them. The germline CDR1 and CDR2 sequences are SGHKS and YYEKEE (reference sequence). The CDR3 DNA reads as TGTGCCAGCAGCCCCGAAGGGGATGGCTACACCTTC. Translating gives CASSPEGDGYTF.

There are a few counts of this clone. The gene calls are TRBV19 and TRBJ2-1, with 7 bases that match TRBD1. V shed 0 bases, J shed 3 bases, and the junction held 5 bases outside the gene matches. The CDR3 extends over 16 amino acids. Looked up from germline, CDR1 is LNHDA and CDR2 is SQIVND (reference sequence). This chain's CDR3 is CASSIDEGADYNEQFF. CDR3 sequence (DNA): TGTGCCAGTAGTATAGATGAGGGGGCAGACTACAATGAGCAGTTCTTC. Filled out from reference TRBV19 and TRBJ2-1, the complete variable domain reads DGGITQSPKYLFRKEGQNVTLSCEQNLNHDAMYWYRQDPGQGLRLIYYSQIVNDFQKGDIAEGYSVSREKKESFPLTVTSAQKNPTAFYLCASSIDEGADYNEQFFGPGTRLTVL.

Only a few counts were recorded for this clone. This CDR3 reads CSGHRNTGTRNNNEQFF. Here the CDR3 DNA reads TGCAGCGGACACCGTAATACCGGGACTAGGAATAACAATGAGCAGTTCTTC. V is TRBV29-1 and J is TRBJ2-1; 8 nucleotides agree with TRBD2. Trimming took 7 bases from V and 5 from J; bases not matched to a gene: 19. The CDR3 length is 17 residues. Germline V gives CDR1 SQVTM, CDR2 ANQGSEA.

This clone was detected only a few times. This chain uses TRBV7-9 with TRBJ2-5, with D maybe TRBD2 (5 bases). Per the germline V gene, CDR1 is SEHNR and CDR2 is FQNEAQ (reference sequence). The CDR3 totals 14 residues. V lost 4 bases and J lost 6, with 15 bases in between. CDR3 sequence (DNA): TGTGCCAGCAGCTCTCTGAGGGATCCAAAGACCCAGTACTTC. Its protein is CASSSLRDPKTQYF.

V usage is TRBV29-1 and J usage is TRBJ2-1; perhaps TRBD2 as D (5 bases). The CDR3 sequence is 14 residues long. Germline-derived CDR1 and CDR2 are SQVTM and ANQGSEA. V was cut by 4 bases and J by 0 bases, with 10 bases left in between. The DNA of the CDR3 is TGCAGCGTTGTAGCGACTAACTCCTACAATGAGCAGTTCTTC. This codes for CSVVATNSYNEQFF.

This clone was picked up a small number of times. The same CDR3 can be traced to other DNA sequences in this sample. The chain recombines TRBV5-1 with TRBJ2-5; D is ambiguous. V was pared by 2 bases and J by 2 bases, with 10 bases between. Germline V gene data show CDR1 as SGHRS and CDR2 as YFSETQ. The CDR3 has 14 residues. In DNA form, the CDR3 reads TGCGCCAGCAGCTTAGGCGGCGGTCAAGAGACCCAGTACTTC. Its translation is CASSLGGGQETQYF.

The V and J genes are TRBV27 and TRBJ2-1, with 8 bases matching TRBD2. The CDR3 loop spans 17 amino acids. V trimming: 2 bases; J trimming: 0 bases; junction bases outside the gene matches: 6. Germline CDR1 is MNHEY and CDR2 is SMNVEV (reference sequence). The CDR3 spells CASSLVSSGHSYNEQFF. CDR3 DNA sequence: TGTGCCAGCAGTTTAGTGTCTAGCGGGCACTCCTACAATGAGCAGTTCTTC.

V is TRBV18 and J is TRBJ2-6; 7 bases match TRBD1. CDR1 KGHSH and CDR2 LQKENI come from the germline V gene. Losses at the gene ends were 0 bases for V and 3 bases for J; bases not matched to a gene: 5. This CDR3 is built from 17 residues. CDR3 sequence (DNA): TGTGCCAGCTCACCACCTTCGACAGGGAGTGGGGCCAACGTCCTGACTTTC. It is translated as CASSPPSTGSGANVLTF.

This clone was counted only a few times. The chain joins TRBV18 to TRBJ2-5; 8 bases match TRBD2. This CDR3 has 15 residues. The V gene end was trimmed by 5 bases and the J gene end by 3 bases; junction bases not matched to a gene: 8. Germline V gene lookup returns CDR1 KGHSH and CDR2 LQKENI. The CDR3 nucleotides are TGTGCCAGCTCAACAGACCTTAGCGGGAAAGAGACCCAGTACTTC. It specifies CASSTDLSGKETQYF.

This clone showed up just a few times. The chain uses TRBV30 and TRBJ1-2; 8 nucleotides agree with TRBD1. CDR3 length: 14 amino acids. Germline-derived CDR1 and CDR2 are GTSNPN and SVGIG (reference sequence). Losses at the gene ends were 5 bases for V and 4 bases for J; bases not matched to a gene: 9. This chain's CDR3 is CAWLTGDRSYGYTF. CDR3 sequence (DNA): TGTGCCTGGCTCACGGGGGACAGGTCCTATGGCTACACCTTC. Complete variable domain (other parts from reference TRBV30 and TRBJ1-2): SQTIHQWPATLVQPVGSPLSLECTVEGTSNPNLYWYRQAAGRGLQLLFYSVGIGQISSEVPQNLSASRPQDRQFILSSKKLLLSDSGFYLCAWLTGDRSYGYTFGSGTRLTVV.

This clone was picked up a small number of times. The chain couples TRBV29-1 to TRBJ1-1, with a weak D call TRBD1 (5 bases). The ends were cut back, 6 bases at V and 3 bases at J, with 11 bases in the middle. The CDR3 extends over 12 amino acids. Per the germline V gene, CDR1 is SQVTM and CDR2 is ANQGSEA. The CDR3 DNA reads as TGCAGCGTCAACAGGTTGGACACTGAAGCTTTCTTT. Residues: CSVNRLDTEAFF.

The rearrangement uses TRBV11-2 and TRBJ1-2; the D is unclear. V gave up 5 bases and J gave up 4 bases, with 11 bases separating them. This CDR3 has 13 amino acids. Germline V gene data show CDR1 as SGHAT and CDR2 as FQNNGV. CDR3 bases: TGTGCCAGCAGCCTTACAGAGTCCTATGGCTACACCTTC. This translates into CASSLTESYGYTF.

The chain recombines TRBV30 with TRBJ2-1; tentatively, D is TRBD2 (5 bases). Trimming cost V 3 bases and J 0 bases, with 9 bases left between them. The CDR3 has 14 residues. Germline CDR1 GTSNPN, CDR2 SVGIG (reference sequence). CDR3 amino acids: CAWRDWSSYNEQFF. The CDR3 DNA reads TGTGCCTGGAGGGACTGGAGCTCCTACAATGAGCAGTTCTTC. Using reference TRBV30 and TRBJ2-1 for the parts outside the CDR3, the full variable domain is SQTIHQWPATLVQPVGSPLSLECTVEGTSNPNLYWYRQAAGRGLQLLFYSVGIGQISSEVPQNLSASRPQDRQFILSSKKLLLSDSGFYLCAWRDWSSYNEQFFGPGTRLTVL.

This clone appeared once. The genes are TRBV7-2 and TRBJ2-3; D gene uncertain. Germline CDR1 is SGHTA and CDR2 is FQGNSA. The V end was cut by 5 bases, the J end by 1 base, with 16 bases between. This CDR3 is built from 16 residues. The CDR3 coding sequence is TGTGCCAGCAGCCCCTCCTCCCTTATTGGCACAGATACGCAGTATTTT. It specifies CASSPSSLIGTDTQYF.

V usage is TRBV11-2 and J usage is TRBJ2-5; unclear D gene. The CDR3 spans 12 residues. Germline V lookup: CDR1 SGHAT, CDR2 FQNNGV. The V and J ends lost 5 bases and 2 bases respectively, with 6 bases between them. The CDR3 is CASSLTQETQYF. CDR3 nucleotide sequence: TGTGCCAGCAGCCTTACACAAGAGACCCAGTACTTC.

The chain employs TRBV10-2 and TRBJ1-1; D is unclear. CDR1 is WSHSY, CDR2 SAAADI, per germline. The CDR3 is 13 amino acids. V dropped 5 bases and J dropped 6 bases, with 13 bases sitting between them. The CDR3 here is CASSKARIAEAFF. The CDR3 region has the DNA TGCGCCAGCAGTAAAGCACGCATTGCTGAAGCTTTCTTT.

This clone was seen more than once but under ten times. This rearrangement joins TRBV27 to TRBJ2-4; TRBD2 matches at 7 bases. The germline gives CDR1 MNHEY, CDR2 SMNVEV (reference sequence). J gave up 1 base and V 8 bases, and 5 bases lay outside the gene matches. The CDR3 loop spans 14 amino acids. In DNA form, the CDR3 reads TGTGCCAGCTGGCGGGAGAATGCCAAAAACATTCAGTACTTC. Translating it yields CASWRENAKNIQYF.

J is TRBJ2-3 and V is TRBV11-3; D perhaps matches TRBD2 (5 bases). V lost 1 base and J 4 bases, leaving 9 bases between the germline ends. Germline V lookup: CDR1 SGHNT, CDR2 YENEEA. This CDR3 contains 14 residues. This CDR3 is CASSLGGVADTQYF. In DNA, the CDR3 is TGTGCCAGCAGCTTAGGGGGAGTCGCAGATACGCAGTATTTT.